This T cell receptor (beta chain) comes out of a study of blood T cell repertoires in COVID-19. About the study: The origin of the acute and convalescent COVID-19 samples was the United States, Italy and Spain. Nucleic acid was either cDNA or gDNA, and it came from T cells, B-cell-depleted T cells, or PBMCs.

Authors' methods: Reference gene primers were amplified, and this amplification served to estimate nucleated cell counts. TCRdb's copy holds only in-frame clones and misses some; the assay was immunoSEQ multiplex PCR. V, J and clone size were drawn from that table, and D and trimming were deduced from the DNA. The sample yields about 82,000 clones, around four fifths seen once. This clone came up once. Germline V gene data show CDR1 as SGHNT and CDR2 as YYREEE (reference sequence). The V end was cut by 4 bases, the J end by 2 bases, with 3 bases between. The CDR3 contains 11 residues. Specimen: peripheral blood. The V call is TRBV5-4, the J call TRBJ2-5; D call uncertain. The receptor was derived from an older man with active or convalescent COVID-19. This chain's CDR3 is CASSQQETQYF. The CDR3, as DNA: TGTGCCAGCAGCCAACAAGAGACCCAGTACTTC.